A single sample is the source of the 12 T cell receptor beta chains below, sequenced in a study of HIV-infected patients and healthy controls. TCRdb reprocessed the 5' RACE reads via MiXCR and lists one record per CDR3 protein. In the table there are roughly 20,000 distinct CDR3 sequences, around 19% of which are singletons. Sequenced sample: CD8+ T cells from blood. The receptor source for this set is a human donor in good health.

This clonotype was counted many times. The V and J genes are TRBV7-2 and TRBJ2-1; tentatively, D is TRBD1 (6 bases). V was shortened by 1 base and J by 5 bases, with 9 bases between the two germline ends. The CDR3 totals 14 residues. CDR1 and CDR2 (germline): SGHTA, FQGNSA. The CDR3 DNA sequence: TGTGCCAGCAGCTTAGTACAGGGCGACAATGAGCAGTTCTTC. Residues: CASSLVQGDNEQFF.

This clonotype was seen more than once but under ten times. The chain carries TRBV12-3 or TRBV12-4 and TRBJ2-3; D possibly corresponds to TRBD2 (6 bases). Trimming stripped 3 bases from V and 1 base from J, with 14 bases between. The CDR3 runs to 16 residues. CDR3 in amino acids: CASSFADYGGTDTQYF. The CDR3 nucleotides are TGTGCCAGCAGTTTCGCGGACTACGGGGGCACAGATACGCAGTATTTT.

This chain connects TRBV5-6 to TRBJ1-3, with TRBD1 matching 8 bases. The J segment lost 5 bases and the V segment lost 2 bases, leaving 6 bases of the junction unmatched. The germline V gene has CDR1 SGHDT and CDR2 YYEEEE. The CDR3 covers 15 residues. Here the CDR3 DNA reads TGTGCCAGCAGCTTTGACAGGGGTGAGAGAAACACCATATATTTT. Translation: CASSFDRGERNTIYF.

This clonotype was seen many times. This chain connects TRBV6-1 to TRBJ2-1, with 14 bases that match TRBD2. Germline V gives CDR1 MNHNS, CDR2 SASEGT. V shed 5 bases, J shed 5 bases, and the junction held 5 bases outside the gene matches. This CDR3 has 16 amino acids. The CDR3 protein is CASSFRLAGGNNEQFF. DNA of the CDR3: TGTGCCAGCAGTTTCCGACTAGCGGGAGGGAACAATGAGCAGTTCTTC.

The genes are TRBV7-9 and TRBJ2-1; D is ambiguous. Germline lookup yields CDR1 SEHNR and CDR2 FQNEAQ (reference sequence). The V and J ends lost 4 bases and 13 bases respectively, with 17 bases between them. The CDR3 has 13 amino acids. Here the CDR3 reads CASSSPSKAPQFF. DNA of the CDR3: TGTGCCAGCAGCTCGCCATCAAAGGCCCCTCAGTTCTTC.

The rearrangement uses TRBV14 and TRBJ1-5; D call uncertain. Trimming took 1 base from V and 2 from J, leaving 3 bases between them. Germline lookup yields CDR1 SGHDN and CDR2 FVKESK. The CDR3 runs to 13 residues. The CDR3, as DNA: TGTGCCAGCAGCCAAGGAGGCAATCAGCCCCAGCATTTT. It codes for CASSQGGNQPQHF.

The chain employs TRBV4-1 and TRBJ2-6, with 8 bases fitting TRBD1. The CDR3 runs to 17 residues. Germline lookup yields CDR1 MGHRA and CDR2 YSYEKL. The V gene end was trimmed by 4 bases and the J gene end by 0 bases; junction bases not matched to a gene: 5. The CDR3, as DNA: TGCGCCAGCAGCCTTGGACAGGGTCCCTCTGGGGCCAACGTCCTGACTTTC. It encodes CASSLGQGPSGANVLTF.

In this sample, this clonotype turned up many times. CDR3 nucleotide sequence: TGTGCCAGCAGCCCTCGCCTAGCGGGGGAACCAGAGACCCAGTACTTC. Its protein is CASSPRLAGEPETQYF. V is TRBV7-6 and J is TRBJ2-5; 10 nucleotides agree with TRBD2. The V gene's germline CDR1 is SGHVS and CDR2 FNYEAQ. The CDR3 sequence is 16 residues long. After removal of 5 bases from V and 4 bases from J, the junction contained 10 bases not matched to a gene.

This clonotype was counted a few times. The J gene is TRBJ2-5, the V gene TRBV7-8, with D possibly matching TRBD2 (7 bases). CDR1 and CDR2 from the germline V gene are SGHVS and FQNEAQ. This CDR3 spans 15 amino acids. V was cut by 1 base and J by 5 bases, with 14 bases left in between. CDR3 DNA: TGTGCCAGCAGCTTAGGGGAACAGGGAGGGGAGACCCAGTACTTC. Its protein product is CASSLGEQGGETQYF.

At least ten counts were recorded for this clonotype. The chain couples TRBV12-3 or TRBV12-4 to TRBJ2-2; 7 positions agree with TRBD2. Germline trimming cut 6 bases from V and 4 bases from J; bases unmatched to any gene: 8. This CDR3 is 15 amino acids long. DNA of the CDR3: TGTGCCAGCAGCCTGGGGGGGTGGCCCACCGGGGAGCTGTTTTTT. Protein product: CASSLGGWPTGELFF.

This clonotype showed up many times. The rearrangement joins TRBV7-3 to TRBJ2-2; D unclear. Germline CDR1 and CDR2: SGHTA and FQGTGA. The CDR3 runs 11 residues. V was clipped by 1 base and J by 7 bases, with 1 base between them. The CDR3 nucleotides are TGTGCCAGCAGCTTAAGCGGGGAGCTGTTTTTT. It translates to CASSLSGELFF. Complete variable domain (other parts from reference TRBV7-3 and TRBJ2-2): GAGVSQTPSNKVTEKGKYVELRCDPISGHTALYWYRQSLGQGPEFLIYFQGTGAADDSGLPNDRFFAVRPEGSVSTLKIQRTERGDSAVYLCASSLSGELFFGEGSRLTVL.

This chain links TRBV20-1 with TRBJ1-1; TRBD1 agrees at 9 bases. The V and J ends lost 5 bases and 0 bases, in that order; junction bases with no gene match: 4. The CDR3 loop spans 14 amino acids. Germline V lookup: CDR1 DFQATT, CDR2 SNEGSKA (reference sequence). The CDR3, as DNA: TGCAGTGCTGAGGGACAGGGAATGAACACTGAAGCTTTCTTT. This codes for CSAEGQGMNTEAFF.